The 31 T cell receptor beta chains listed next were all sequenced from one sample in a study of T-cell memory formation after mild COVID-19. In TCRdb, the 5' RACE reads were re-called with MiXCR into one record per CDR3 protein. Of about 110,000 distinct CDR3 sequences listed, about 18% are singletons. What was sequenced was PBMCs or a T cell subset sorted from them (not recorded which). The receptors derive from an adult woman who had mild COVID-19 (a few samples of this study predate the infection). Cell type and time point are not known.

This clonotype has just a few counts. This chain connects TRBV9 to TRBJ2-1; 7 nucleotides match TRBD2. CDR1 and CDR2 from the germline V gene are SGDLS and YYNGEE. Trimming cost V 3 bases and J 6 bases; bases outside gene matches: 9. This CDR3 has 15 residues. The CDR3 loop is CASSASNRGVNEQFF. In nucleotides, the CDR3 is TGTGCCAGCAGCGCCTCAAATCGGGGGGTCAATGAGCAGTTCTTC.

The chain joins TRBV19 to TRBJ2-1; 9 nucleotides line up with TRBD2. The CDR3 runs 16 residues. Germline CDR1 LNHDA, CDR2 SQIVND (reference sequence). V gave up 3 bases and J gave up 4 bases; unmatched junction bases: 7. The CDR3 coding sequence is TGTGCCAGTAGTATGGGCGGGGGGGGAGGTTACAATGAGCAGTTCTTC. Its translation: CASSMGGGGGYNEQFF.

This clonotype has just a few counts. This chain connects TRBV4-2 to TRBJ2-7; 7 bases map to TRBD2. From germline, CDR1 is LGHNA and CDR2 YNFKEQ. The V and J ends lost 0 bases and 7 bases, in that order; junction bases with no gene match: 12. The CDR3 length is 16 residues. The CDR3 protein is CASSQDFERGGREQYF. In nucleotides, the CDR3 is TGTGCCAGCAGCCAAGATTTCGAGCGGGGAGGGAGGGAGCAGTACTTC.

The J gene is TRBJ2-1, the V gene TRBV20-1; TRBD2 agrees at 12 bases. In germline, CDR1 is DFQATT, CDR2 SNEGSKA (reference sequence). Trimming removed 3 bases from V and 2 bases from J; junction bases left unmatched: 11. The CDR3 runs to 18 residues. CDR3 sequence reads: CSASPFGLAGRTYNEQFF. In DNA form, the CDR3 reads TGCAGTGCTAGCCCGTTCGGACTAGCGGGAAGAACCTACAATGAGCAGTTCTTC.

The rearrangement uses TRBV5-8 and TRBJ2-7, with D hard to call. This CDR3 spans 14 amino acids. CDR1 SGHTS and CDR2 YDEGEE come from the germline V gene. Trimming stripped 0 bases from V and 7 bases from J, with 14 bases between. This chain's CDR3 is CASSLAGSYVEQYF. The DNA for the CDR3 is TGTGCCAGCAGCTTGGCCGGGTCTTACGTGGAGCAGTACTTC. The full variable domain, in which reference TRBV5-8 and TRBJ2-7 provide the parts outside the CDR3, is EAGVTQSPTHLIKTRGQQATLRCSPISGHTSVYWYQQALGLGLQFLLWYDEGEERNRGNFPPRFSGRQFPNYSSELNVNALELEDSALYLCASSLAGSYVEQYFGPGTRLTVT.

This sequence joins TRBV9 and TRBJ2-3; TRBD1 is a possible D gene (5 bases). The CDR3 length is 15 residues. Trimming shortened V by 0 bases and J by 2 bases, and 10 bases separated the two germline ends. Germline-derived CDR1 and CDR2 are SGDLS and YYNGEE. The CDR3 loop is CASSVVGRATDTQYF. The DNA of the CDR3 is TGTGCCAGCAGCGTAGTTGGCAGGGCCACAGATACGCAGTATTTT.

This clonotype turned up a few times. This chain connects TRBV3-1 to TRBJ2-5; D is tentatively TRBD1 or TRBD2 (6 bases each). CDR3 size: 14 residues. Trimming removed 1 base from V and 5 bases from J, with 11 bases in between. Germline V gene sequence: CDR1 LGHDT, CDR2 YNNKEL (reference sequence). The CDR3 reads CASSQVPGAETQYF. CDR3 nucleotides: TGTGCCAGCAGCCAAGTCCCGGGGGCGGAGACCCAGTACTTC.

The rearrangement joins TRBV4-1 to TRBJ1-1; TRBD1 is a possible D gene (5 bases). The ends were cut back, 0 bases at V and 4 bases at J, with 12 bases in the middle. The germline V gene encodes CDR1 MGHRA and CDR2 YSYEKL. The CDR3 runs to 15 residues. The CDR3 nucleotides are TGCGCCAGCAGCCAAGATTGGGGGAAGGGCACTGAAGCTTTCTTT. It yields the protein CASSQDWGKGTEAFF.

The chain links TRBV6-6 to TRBJ2-3; perhaps D is TRBD1 or TRBD2 (6 bases each). Trimming pared 0 bases from V and 1 base from J, leaving 14 bases between. The CDR3 length is 17 residues. Germline V lookup: CDR1 MNHNY, CDR2 SVGAGI (reference sequence). The CDR3 sequence: CASSYSNVEGGTDTQYF. The CDR3, as DNA: TGTGCCAGCAGTTACTCGAACGTGGAGGGGGGCACAGATACGCAGTATTTT.

V is TRBV4-1 and J is TRBJ2-7, with D tentatively TRBD2 (6 bases). V dropped 4 bases and J dropped 5 bases, with 18 bases sitting between them. Germline V gene sequence: CDR1 MGHRA, CDR2 YSYEKL. The CDR3 is 15 amino acids. CDR3 in amino acids: CASSPRFGGSDEQYF. The CDR3 DNA is TGCGCCAGCAGCCCTCGTTTTGGGGGGAGCGACGAGCAGTACTTC.

This chain connects TRBV2 to TRBJ2-1; 13 bases align to TRBD2. From germline, CDR1 is SNHLY and CDR2 FYNNEI. V trimming: 11 bases; J trimming: 4 bases; junction bases outside the gene matches: 8. The CDR3 is 15 amino acids. CDR3 sequence reads: CAGQLAGGGYNEQFF. The CDR3 DNA sequence: TGTGCCGGACAACTAGCGGGAGGGGGTTACAATGAGCAGTTCTTC.

This clonotype has more than one count but fewer than ten. This chain uses TRBV12-3 or TRBV12-4 with TRBJ2-1, with a weak D call TRBD1 (6 bases). V was cut by 6 bases and J by 2 bases, with 14 bases left in between. This CDR3 has 15 residues. The CDR3 region has the DNA TGTGCCAGCAGACCCGGGACAACCGCCTACAATGAGCAGTTCTTC. Protein sequence: CASRPGTTAYNEQFF.

A few counts support this clonotype. J is TRBJ2-1 and V is TRBV5-6; 7 nucleotides line up with TRBD2. The CDR3 extends over 14 amino acids. V was clipped by 0 bases and J by 8 bases; unmatched bases: 5. The germline V gene has CDR1 SGHDT and CDR2 YYEEEE. CDR3 nucleotide sequence: TGTGCCAGCAGCTTGGGCGGGAGTGGGTATGAGCAGTTCTTC. It codes for CASSLGGSGYEQFF.

J is TRBJ1-5 and V is TRBV7-6; D remains ambiguous. Germline values: CDR1 SGHVS, CDR2 FNYEAQ. CDR3 length: 14 residues. Deletions cut 0 bases from V and 3 bases from J, with 6 bases between. This CDR3 is CASSLAGSNQPQHF. The CDR3 nucleotides read TGTGCCAGCAGCTTAGCGGGGTCCAATCAGCCCCAGCATTTT.

In this sample, this clonotype turned up a few times. The genes are TRBV10-3 and TRBJ2-7; TRBD1 might be the D (6 bases). Germline values: CDR1 ENHRY, CDR2 SYGVKD. CDR3 length: 12 residues. Trimming took 6 bases from V and 5 from J, leaving 11 bases between them. The CDR3 bases are TGTGCCATCAGCAGGGGAGATGACGAGCAGTACTTC. Its translation: CAISRGDDEQYF.

This clonotype showed up just a few times. V is TRBV6-5 and J is TRBJ1-1; the D gene is possibly TRBD1 (6 bases). This CDR3 is 16 amino acids long. Per germline, CDR1 MNHEY and CDR2 SVGAGI. Trimming pared 0 bases from V and 10 bases from J, leaving 21 bases between. The CDR3 region is CASSYSRGSGLVPAFF. The CDR3 nucleotides are TGTGCCAGCAGTTACTCGAGGGGGTCGGGCCTCGTACCAGCTTTCTTT.

J is TRBJ2-3 and V is TRBV2; D uncertain. There are 14 residues in the CDR3. CDR1 SNHLY and CDR2 FYNNEI come from the germline V gene. With 6 bases removed from V and 0 bases from J, the gap between germline ends came to 10 bases. The CDR3 is CASSPRVSTDTQYF. CDR3 DNA: TGTGCCAGCAGCCCCCGGGTCAGCACAGATACGCAGTATTTT. The whole variable domain, remainder taken from reference TRBV2 and TRBJ2-3, is EPEVTQTPSHQVTQMGQEVILRCVPISNHLYFYWYRQILGQKVEFLVSFYNNEISEKSEIFDDQFSVERPDGSNFTLKIRSTKLEDSAMYFCASSPRVSTDTQYFGPGTRLTVL.

This clonotype has only a few counts. The rearrangement joins TRBV4-1 to TRBJ2-5, with D unclear. CDR1 and CDR2 (germline): MGHRA, YSYEKL. The CDR3 has 14 amino acids. The germline V and J ends were trimmed by 2 bases and 0 bases, with 7 bases remaining between them. Here the CDR3 DNA reads TGCGCCAGCAGCCAAACGTCCAACCAAGAGACCCAGTACTTC. This translates into CASSQTSNQETQYF.

This clonotype was observed a few times. The gene calls are TRBV15 and TRBJ2-7; weak D call: TRBD1 (6 bases). This CDR3 region has 18 residues. Deletions cut 2 bases from V and 0 bases from J, with 20 bases between. Germline CDR1 LNHNV, CDR2 YYDKDF (reference sequence). This CDR3 reads CATSRKFTGLVVSYEQYF. The CDR3 DNA sequence: TGTGCCACCAGCAGAAAATTTACAGGGTTGGTAGTCTCCTACGAGCAGTACTTC.

V gene TRBV7-9 combines with J gene TRBJ2-1; no reliable D call. The CDR3 is 12 residues long. With 6 bases removed from V and 8 bases from J, the gap between germline ends came to 11 bases. Germline V gene lookup returns CDR1 SEHNR and CDR2 FQNEAQ (reference sequence). This chain's CDR3 is CASSYTPHEQFF. For the CDR3, the DNA is TGTGCCAGCAGTTACACCCCCCATGAGCAGTTCTTC.

This sequence joins TRBV10-3 and TRBJ2-7; D is possibly TRBD2 (6 bases). The CDR3 loop spans 13 amino acids. The germline CDR1 and CDR2 sequences are ENHRY and SYGVKD. V shed 7 bases and J shed 6 bases, with 16 bases lying between them. CDR3 amino acids: CAINRLGMFEQYV. In nucleotides, the CDR3 is TGTGCCATCAACCGACTAGGAATGTTCGAGCAGTACGTC.

The chain uses TRBV24-1 and TRBJ2-7; D might be TRBD1 (5 bases). This CDR3 contains 13 residues. Germline CDR1 is KGHDR and CDR2 is SFDVKD. V dropped 0 bases and J dropped 6 bases, with 8 bases sitting between them. The CDR3 spells CATSDLQGREQYF. CDR3 bases: TGTGCCACCAGTGATTTGCAGGGTCGCGAGCAGTACTTC.

The chain carries TRBV29-1 and TRBJ2-1; 7 nucleotides agree with TRBD2. Germline V gene sequence: CDR1 SQVTM, CDR2 ANQGSEA. There are 15 residues in the CDR3. The J segment lost 5 bases and the V segment lost 2 bases, leaving 9 bases of the junction unmatched. For the CDR3, the DNA is TGCAGCGTTGAAAGAGCGGGGTCTGGCGACAATGAGCAGTTCTTC. It specifies CSVERAGSGDNEQFF.

The sample holds a few counts of this clonotype. V is TRBV7-9 and J is TRBJ2-1; TRBD2 might be the D (6 bases). The CDR3 has 15 amino acids. Germline-derived CDR1 and CDR2 are SEHNR and FQNEAQ (reference sequence). V lost 5 bases and J 0 bases, leaving 11 bases between the germline ends. The CDR3 DNA follows: TGTGCCAGCAGCGTCCTTAGCGGCTCCTACAATGAGCAGTTCTTC. It codes for CASSVLSGSYNEQFF.

V is TRBV7-8 and J is TRBJ1-2; the match to TRBD1 covers 8 bases. CDR1 SGHVS and CDR2 FQNEAQ come from the germline V gene. J lost 8 bases, V lost 2 bases, and 10 bases had no gene match. The CDR3 sequence is 15 residues long. The chain's CDR3 is CASSLRGTGPGGYTF. The CDR3, as DNA: TGTGCCAGCAGCTTAAGGGGGACAGGCCCGGGGGGCTACACCTTC. Full variable domain (missing parts from reference TRBV7-8 and TRBJ1-2): GAGVSQSPRYKVAKRGQDVALRCDPISGHVSLFWYQQALGQGPEFLTYFQNEAQLDKSGLPSDRFFAERPEGSVSTLKIQRTQQEDSAVYLCASSLRGTGPGGYTFGSGTRLTVV.

The rearrangement joins TRBV27 to TRBJ2-7; 7 bases are a match to TRBD1. J gave up 3 bases and V 5 bases, and 16 bases lay outside the gene matches. The CDR3 covers 17 residues. In germline, CDR1 is MNHEY, CDR2 SMNVEV (reference sequence). The CDR3 is CASSTHSAGGVSYEQYF. CDR3 in DNA: TGTGCCAGCAGTACCCACTCGGCAGGGGGTGTGAGCTACGAGCAGTACTTC.

This clonotype was counted only a few times. The chain joins TRBV4-3 to TRBJ1-2, with D possibly TRBD1 on 6 matching bases. In germline, CDR1 is LGHNA, CDR2 YSLEER. V lost 0 bases to trimming and J lost 3 bases, with 11 bases between them. The CDR3 loop spans 15 amino acids. The CDR3 spells CASSQELGAHYGYTF. CDR3 sequence (DNA): TGCGCCAGCAGCCAAGAGTTGGGGGCACACTATGGCTACACCTTC.

This clonotype was seen a handful of times. V and J are TRBV15 and TRBJ2-3; TRBD2 might be the D (6 bases). The germline CDR1 and CDR2 sequences are LNHNV and YYDKDF (reference sequence). V lost 0 bases to trimming and J lost 6 bases, with 16 bases between them. The CDR3 has 16 residues. CDR3 DNA: TGTGCCACCAGCAGAGATCTGGCGGGGACCCTGGATACGCAGTATTTT. Protein sequence: CATSRDLAGTLDTQYF. Variable domain in full (rest from reference TRBV15 and TRBJ2-3): DAMVIQNPRYQVTQFGKPVTLSCSQTLNHNVMYWYQQKSSQAPKLLFHYYDKDFNNEADTPDNFQSRRPNTSFCFLDIRSPGLGDTAMYLCATSRDLAGTLDTQYFGPGTRLTVL.

This chain joins TRBV24-1 and TRBJ1-2, with TRBD1 matching over 8 bases. The CDR3 contains 14 residues. CDR1 is KGHDR, CDR2 SFDVKD, per germline. V lost 3 bases and J lost 4; bases outside the gene matches: 3. The CDR3 sequence is CATSDPQGAYGYTF. The CDR3 coding sequence is TGTGCCACCAGTGATCCGCAGGGGGCCTATGGCTACACCTTC.

This clonotype was seen more than once but under ten times. This chain links TRBV18 with TRBJ1-5; unclear D gene. V lost 6 bases to trimming and J lost 2 bases, with 11 bases between them. Germline V gene lookup returns CDR1 KGHSH and CDR2 LQKENI. The length of the CDR3 is 14 residues. DNA for the CDR3: TGTGCCAGCTCCCCTCGGGGAGGCAATCAGCCCCAGCATTTT. This sequence encodes CASSPRGGNQPQHF. The full variable domain, completed using reference TRBV18 and TRBJ1-5, is NAGVMQNPRHLVRRRGQEARLRCSPMKGHSHVYWYRQLPEEGLKFMVYLQKENIIDESGMPKERFSAEFPKEGPSILRIQQVVRGDSAAYFCASSPRGGNQPQHFGDGTRLSIL.

The chain couples TRBV5-1 to TRBJ1-2; a possible D gene is TRBD1 (6 bases). CDR3 size: 11 residues. Trimming left V 4 bases short and J 10 bases short, with 11 bases between. Germline V gene sequence: CDR1 SGHRS, CDR2 YFSETQ. This chain's CDR3 is CASSMDSHYTF. The DNA for the CDR3 is TGCGCCAGCAGCATGGACAGCCACTACACCTTC.